Listed below are T cell receptor beta chains from one sample, sequenced in a study of breast tumors, draining lymph nodes, adjacent tissues. TCRdb re-called the multiplex PCR reads through MiXCR, storing one row per CDR3 protein. This sample has around 230,000 distinct CDR3 sequences, with roughly a third found just once. The source material was axillary lymph node tissue. These receptors all stem from a female donor with breast cancer. Some clones in this sample may be carry-over from other donors' samples. The CDR3 runs from the conserved cysteine through the conserved F or W. The order of the fields is V gene, clone size, CDR3 length, D gene, J gene, CDR3 protein, CDR3 DNA. The D gene is left open where the match is weak. Size values are once, few and many counts, or a class for expanded clones, and some rows have none.

TRBV2	many	15	.	TRBJ2-5	CASSDLGLRAETQYF	TGTGCCAGCAGTGATTTGGGACTCAGGGCGGAGACCCAGTACTTC
TRBV12-3/TRBV12-4	many	18	TRBD1	TRBJ2-7	CASSPRNDRATNPYEQYF	TGTGCCAGCAGTCCACGAAACGACAGGGCAACTAACCCCTACGAGCAGTACTTC
TRBV2	many	12	.	TRBJ2-7	CASSDGEYEQYF	TGTGCCAGCAGTGATGGGGAATACGAGCAGTACTTC
TRBV6-1	many	14	.	TRBJ1-4	CASSEGQGGGKLFF	TGTGCCAGCAGTGAAGGGCAGGGTGGGGGAAAACTGTTTTTT
TRBV12-3/TRBV12-4	many	14	.	TRBJ1-3	CASSPLGAGNTIYF	TGTGCCAGCAGTCCCTTAGGGGCTGGAAACACCATATATTTT
TRBV6-1	many	14	TRBD1	TRBJ1-5	CASSVQGVNQPQHF	TGTGCCAGCAGTGTACAGGGGGTCAATCAGCCCCAGCATTTT
TRBV24-1	many	14	.	TRBJ2-3	CATSGPGGTDTQYF	TGTGCCACCAGTGGGCCGGGTGGCACAGATACGCAGTATTTT
TRBV11-3	many	12	.	TRBJ2-2	CASSSYSGELFF	TGTGCCAGCAGCTCATATTCTGGGGAGCTGTTTTTT
TRBV7-2	.	18	TRBD2	TRBJ2-1	CASRPGLAGLRVGHEQFF	TGTGCCAGCAGACCAGGACTAGCGGGACTTAGGGTTGGCCATGAGCAGTTCTTC
TRBV4-1	many	16	TRBD1	TRBJ2-1	CASSQMDRGAYNEQFF	TGCGCCAGCAGCCAAATGGACAGGGGTGCCTACAATGAGCAGTTCTTC
TRBV20-1	many	15	TRBD2	TRBJ2-5	CSAQGLAGGWGTQYF	TGCAGTGCTCAGGGACTAGCGGGGGGGTGGGGGACCCAGTACTTC
TRBV19	many	15	.	TRBJ2-6	CASRDFNSGANVLTF	TGTGCCAGTCGGGACTTCAACTCTGGGGCCAACGTCCTGACTTTC
TRBV18	many	18	TRBD2	TRBJ2-6	CASSPGTSGRSGANVLTF	TGTGCCAGCTCACCGGGGACTAGCGGGAGGTCTGGGGCCAACGTCCTGACTTTC
TRBV12-3/TRBV12-4	many	14	.	TRBJ2-2	CASAKEQGIGELFF	TGTGCCAGCGCAAAGGAACAGGGAATCGGGGAGCTGTTTTTT
TRBV6-1	few	14	.	TRBJ2-7	CASSEPPGQYEQYF	TGTGCCAGCAGTGAACCCCCAGGACAATACGAGCAGTACTTC
TRBV10-3	few	14	.	TRBJ1-1	CAISAYREKTEAFF	TGTGCCATCAGTGCTTACAGGGAGAAGACTGAAGCTTTCTTT
TRBV14	.	16	TRBD1	TRBJ2-7	CASSQTGTGNRYEQYF	TGTGCCAGCAGCCAGACCGGGACAGGGAATCGGTACGAGCAGTACTTC
TRBV11-2	many	17	TRBD1	TRBJ2-3	CASSFGTGTVSTDTQYF	TGTGCCAGCAGCTTCGGAACCGGGACAGTGAGCACAGATACGCAGTATTTT
TRBV28	few	14	.	TRBJ2-7	CASSTASSTYEQYF	TGTGCCAGCTCAACGGCCTCGTCTACCTACGAGCAGTACTTC
TRBV20-1	.	12	TRBD2	TRBJ2-7	CSARDGGGEQYF	TGCAGTGCTAGAGATGGCGGGGGGGAGCAGTACTTC
TRBV4-1	many	16	TRBD1	TRBJ1-5	CASSPHRGGSNQPQHF	TGCGCCAGCAGCCCCCACAGGGGTGGGAGCAATCAGCCCCAGCATTTT
TRBV4-3	.	14	.	TRBJ2-2	CASSQDARGGELFF	TGCGCCAGCAGCCAAGATGCGAGGGGCGGGGAGCTGTTTTTT
TRBV28	few	14	.	TRBJ1-5	CASSFSLSNQPQHF	TGTGCCAGCAGTTTCAGCTTGAGCAATCAGCCCCAGCATTTT
TRBV20-1	many	14	.	TRBJ2-1	CSARTSRPYNEQFF	TGCAGTGCAAGGACAAGTCGTCCTTACAATGAGCAGTTCTTC
TRBV7-8	.	14	.	TRBJ1-6	CAREGSSRNSPLHF	TGTGCTAGAGAGGGCAGCTCCCGTAATTCACCCCTCCACTTT
TRBV5-1	many	15	TRBD2	TRBJ2-1	CASSLTSGGSVEQFF	TGCGCCAGCAGCTTGACTAGCGGGGGGTCGGTCGAGCAGTTCTTC
TRBV24-1	.	11	.	TRBJ2-7	CATRDPWEQYF	TGTGCCACCCGGGATCCCTGGGAGCAGTACTTC
TRBV6-5	.	14	TRBD1	TRBJ1-2	CASSAPTGSYGYTF	TGTGCCAGCAGTGCTCCGACAGGGAGCTATGGCTACACCTTC
TRBV6-4	few	14	.	TRBJ2-2	CASSHGTHTGELFF	TGTGCCAGCAGTCACGGGACCCACACCGGGGAGCTGTTTTTT
TRBV7-3	many	12	.	TRBJ1-3	CASSHLGNTIYF	TGTGCCAGCAGTCACTTAGGAAACACCATATATTTT
TRBV7-2	.	16	TRBD2	TRBJ2-5	CASSPSGLAGVKTQYF	TGTGCCAGCAGCCCTAGCGGGCTAGCGGGAGTAAAGACCCAGTACTTC
TRBV29-1	many	14	.	TRBJ2-2	CSVKELTNTGELFF	TGCAGCGTTAAGGAGCTTACGAACACCGGGGAGCTGTTTTTT
TRBV5-1	many	13	.	TRBJ2-2	CASSFGRTGELFF	TGCGCCAGCAGCTTCGGACGGACCGGGGAGCTGTTTTTT
TRBV12-3/TRBV12-4	.	18	.	TRBJ2-1	CASSFPPAYRSAYNEQFF	TGTGCCAGCAGTTTTCCCCCGGCCTACAGATCGGCCTACAATGAGCAGTTCTTC
TRBV6-2/TRBV6-3	.	13	TRBD2	TRBJ2-3	CASKLAGINTQYF	TGTGCCAGCAAACTAGCGGGGATTAATACGCAGTATTTT
TRBV6-5	many	14	.	TRBJ2-5	CASSLWRSAETQYF	TGTGCCAGCAGTTTATGGAGATCCGCTGAGACCCAGTACTTC
TRBV30	.	14	TRBD1	TRBJ2-3	CAWSVPQGSDTQYF	TGTGCCTGGAGTGTACCACAGGGGTCAGATACGCAGTATTTT
TRBV28	few	14	.	TRBJ1-6	CASSSGGDNSPLHF	TGTGCCAGCAGTTCCGGCGGTGATAATTCACCCCTCCACTTT
TRBV9	many	11	.	TRBJ2-2	CASSVGGELFF	TGTGCCAGCAGCGTGGGTGGGGAGCTGTTTTTT
TRBV15	many	19	.	TRBJ2-3	CATSRDRVFGRGSGDTQYF	TGTGCCACCAGCAGAGATAGGGTTTTTGGCAGGGGATCGGGAGATACGCAGTATTTT
TRBV20-1	many	14	.	TRBJ2-7	CSARDLESSYEQYF	TGCAGTGCTAGAGATCTCGAGAGCTCCTACGAGCAGTACTTC
TRBV20-1	many	14	.	TRBJ2-7	CSPIPPVQGSEQYF	TGCAGTCCTATCCCACCGGTACAGGGTTCCGAGCAGTACTTC
TRBV12-3/TRBV12-4	.	14	TRBD1	TRBJ2-1	CASSPTGGYNEQFF	TGTGCCAGCAGTCCGACAGGGGGCTACAATGAGCAGTTCTTC
TRBV27	.	16	TRBD2	TRBJ2-5	CACSLGQRDSQETQYF	TGTGCCTGCAGTTTGGGCCAGCGGGATTCTCAAGAGACCCAGTACTTC
TRBV7-9	many	18	TRBD2	TRBJ2-3	CASSLSSGGASSTDTQYF	TGTGCCAGCAGCTTGTCTAGCGGGGGGGCCTCGAGCACAGATACGCAGTATTTT
TRBV19	.	12	.	TRBJ1-1	CASSIGWAEAFF	TGTGCCAGTAGTATCGGGTGGGCTGAAGCTTTCTTT
TRBV19	.	16	.	TRBJ1-2	CASMYAWGGASGGYTF	TGTGCCAGTATGTACGCCTGGGGGGGGGCTTCGGGCGGCTACACCTTC
TRBV10-2	many	14	TRBD2	TRBJ2-1	CASSVAGVDNEQFF	TGCGCCAGCAGCGTGGCGGGAGTCGATAATGAGCAGTTCTTC
TRBV4-1	many	15	TRBD1	TRBJ1-6	CASSQRQGQNSPLHF	TGCGCCAGCAGCCAGAGACAGGGTCAGAATTCACCCCTCCACTTT